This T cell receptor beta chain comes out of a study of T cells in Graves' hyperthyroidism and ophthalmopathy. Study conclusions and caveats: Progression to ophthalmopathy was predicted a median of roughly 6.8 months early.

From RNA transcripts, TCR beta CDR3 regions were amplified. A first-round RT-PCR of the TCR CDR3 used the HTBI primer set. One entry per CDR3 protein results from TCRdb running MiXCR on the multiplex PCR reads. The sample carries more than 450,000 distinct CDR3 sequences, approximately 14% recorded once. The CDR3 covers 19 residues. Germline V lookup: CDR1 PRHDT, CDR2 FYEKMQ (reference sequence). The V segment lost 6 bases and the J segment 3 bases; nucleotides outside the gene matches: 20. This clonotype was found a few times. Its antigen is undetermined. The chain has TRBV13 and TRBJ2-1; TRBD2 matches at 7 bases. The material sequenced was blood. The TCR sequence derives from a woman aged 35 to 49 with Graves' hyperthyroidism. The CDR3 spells CASSTSMGNDLADYNEQFF. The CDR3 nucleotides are TGTGCCAGCAGTACCTCCATGGGGAATGATCTAGCGGACTACAATGAGCAGTTCTTC.